The 32 T cell receptor beta chains presented below share a single source sample, sequenced in a study of blood T cell repertoires in COVID-19. TCRdb keeps only in-frame clones here, not all; method: immunoSEQ multiplex PCR. Altogether 100,000 to 150,000 clones are present, about 80% being singletons, with the ten largest covering about 40%. Sequenced input: peripheral blood. The source of these receptors is a man between 40 and 49 years old with active or convalescent COVID-19.

This clone was found once. As DNA, the CDR3 is TGTGCCAGCAGTCCCCTGAGCGGGACCCACACTGAAGCTTTCTTT. Amino acid sequence: CASSPLSGTHTEAFF. The rearrangement uses TRBV28 and TRBJ1-1; weak D call: TRBD1 (5 bases). This CDR3 region has 15 residues. Trimming shortened V by 5 bases and J by 3 bases, and 16 bases separated the two germline ends. Germline lookup yields CDR1 MDHEN and CDR2 SYDVKM.

This clone was counted between two and nine times. V usage is TRBV30 and J usage is TRBJ1-4; D is unresolved. The CDR3 has 15 residues. V was trimmed by 0 bases and J by 5 bases, leaving 13 bases between them. Germline V gives CDR1 GTSNPN, CDR2 SVGIG (reference sequence). CDR3 sequence (DNA): TGTGCCTGGAGTGTAAGCGGGTCCCTGAATGAAAAACTGTTTTTT. Translation: CAWSVSGSLNEKLFF.

This clone was seen a few times. The junction differs from germline at one of its ends, possibly a read error. The chain employs TRBV9 and TRBJ2-2, with 10 bases matching TRBD2. Germline assignment: CDR1 SGDLS and CDR2 YYNGEE. This CDR3 region has 14 residues. As DNA, the CDR3 is TGTGCTAGCAGACTAGCGGGGAACACCGGGGAGCTGTTTTTT. The encoded protein is CASRLAGNTGELFF. Together with reference TRBV9 and TRBJ2-2, the CDR3 gives the full variable domain: DSGVTQTPKHLITATGQRVTLRCSPRSGDLSVYWYQQSLDQGLQFLIQYYNGEERAKGNILERFSAQQFPDLHSELNLSSLELGDSALYFCASRLAGNTGELFFGEGSRLTVL.

This chain links TRBV20-1 with TRBJ1-1; no definite D call. Germline loops: CDR1 DFQATT, CDR2 SNEGSKA (reference sequence). V was pared by 3 bases and J by 1 base, with 9 bases between. The CDR3 totals 13 residues. The DNA for the CDR3 is TGCAGTGCTAGTAAGGGAGGGAACACTGAAGCTTTCTTT. Its translation is CSASKGGNTEAFF.

V is TRBV28 and J is TRBJ1-1; D not certain. Germline V CDR1 and CDR2: MDHEN, SYDVKM. V was cut by 2 bases and J by 8 bases, with 12 bases left in between. The CDR3 totals 13 residues. CDR3 DNA: TGTGCCAGCAGTTTACTCGGTGGCAGGGAAGCTTTCTTT. This translates into CASSLLGGREAFF.

This chain's CDR3 is CASSATGGLSSQPQHF. In DNA form, the CDR3 reads TGTGCCAGTAGCGCGACAGGGGGTTTATCATCCCAGCCCCAGCATTTT. The chain has TRBV19 and TRBJ1-5; 9 bases match TRBD1. This CDR3 has 16 amino acids. V shed 6 bases, J shed 7 bases, and the junction held 13 bases outside the gene matches. Germline values: CDR1 LNHDA, CDR2 SQIVND (reference sequence).

The CDR3 here is CASSLGDYGSYEQYF. The CDR3 bases are TGCGCCAGCAGCTTAGGGGACTACGGCTCCTACGAGCAGTACTTC. J is TRBJ2-7 and V is TRBV4-1, with 7 nucleotides matching TRBD2. J was trimmed by 0 bases and V by 5 bases; bases with no gene match: 7. The germline V gene encodes CDR1 MGHRA and CDR2 YSYEKL. This CDR3 is built from 15 residues.

The rearrangement joins TRBV5-4 to TRBJ2-1, with 7 bases identical to TRBD1. Germline CDR1 is SGHNT and CDR2 is YYREEE (reference sequence). The CDR3 has 15 residues. Unmatched junction bases numbered 2, after V lost 1 base and J lost 1 base. CDR3 residues: CASSLSQGSYNEQFF. The CDR3 bases are TGTGCCAGCAGCTTGTCACAGGGGTCCTACAATGAGCAGTTCTTC. Full variable domain (remainder filled in from reference TRBV5-4 and TRBJ2-1): ETGVTQSPTHLIKTRGQQVTLRCSSQSGHNTVSWYQQALGQGPQFIFQYYREEENGRGNFPPRFSGLQFPNYSSELNVNALELDDSALYLCASSLSQGSYNEQFFGPGTRLTVL.

The rearrangement links TRBV9 to TRBJ2-1; possibly TRBD1 for D (6 bases). Germline CDR1 reads SGDLS; CDR2 reads YYNGEE. V gave up 3 bases and J gave up 6 bases, with 10 bases separating them. CDR3 length: 13 amino acids. Here the CDR3 DNA reads TGTGCCAGCAGCGCACAGGGACGCAATGAGCAGTTCTTC. Amino acid sequence: CASSAQGRNEQFF.

The V call is TRBV5-4, the J call TRBJ2-1, with a tentative D call TRBD2 (5 bases). V gave up 4 bases and J gave up 9 bases, with 11 bases separating them. From germline, CDR1 is SGHNT and CDR2 YYREEE (reference sequence). This CDR3 has 12 residues. The CDR3: CASSLDYSEQFF. The CDR3 DNA is TGTGCCAGCAGCCTCGACTATTCTGAGCAGTTCTTC.

V gene TRBV6-5 combines with J gene TRBJ2-5, with TRBD2 matching 10 bases. The CDR3 extends over 15 amino acids. In germline, CDR1 is MNHEY, CDR2 SVGAGI. V shed 5 bases and J 4 bases; nucleotides not matched to a gene: 7. The CDR3 here is CASSTIAGGGETQYF. As DNA, the CDR3 is TGTGCCAGCAGTACGATAGCGGGGGGAGGAGAGACCCAGTACTTC.

This clone was counted once. The chain has TRBV5-6 and TRBJ2-3, with D maybe TRBD1 (5 bases). Trimming removed 3 bases from V and 0 bases from J, with 14 bases in between. Germline assignment: CDR1 SGHDT and CDR2 YYEEEE. The CDR3 sequence is 16 residues long. CDR3 nucleotide sequence: TGTGCCAGCAGCTGGGGCGCGTCTGCTAGCACAGATACGCAGTATTTT. Translating it yields CASSWGASASTDTQYF.

The chain carries TRBV10-1 and TRBJ1-2; D unclear. Trimming cost V 0 bases and J 5 bases, with 7 bases left between them. CDR1 and CDR2 from the germline V gene are WNHNN and SYGVQD (reference sequence). The CDR3 has 13 residues. CDR3 in DNA: TGCGCCAGCAGTGAGTCGGGCACGTATGGCTACACCTTC. Amino acids: CASSESGTYGYTF.

The gene calls are TRBV10-2 and TRBJ2-3, with 9 bases identical to TRBD2. V lost 3 bases and J lost 4; bases outside the gene matches: 2. Germline V lookup: CDR1 WSHSY, CDR2 SAAADI. The CDR3 is 14 amino acids. CDR3 coding DNA: TGCGCCAGCAGTGATAGCGGGAGAGCAGATACGCAGTATTTT. Translation gives CASSDSGRADTQYF.

In this sample, this clone turned up a few times. The rearrangement joins TRBV4-1 to TRBJ2-1, with D possibly matching TRBD1 (6 bases). Trimming stripped 4 bases from V and 2 bases from J, with 18 bases between. In germline, CDR1 is MGHRA, CDR2 YSYEKL. CDR3 size: 17 residues. In DNA, the CDR3 is TGCGCCAGCAGCCTACAGGGTACCTCAACTACCTACAATGAGCAGTTCTTC. It codes for CASSLQGTSTTYNEQFF.

The V call is TRBV19, the J call TRBJ1-2; TRBD1 might be the D (5 bases). The CDR3 runs 13 residues. CDR1 is LNHDA, CDR2 SQIVND, per germline (reference sequence). The V and J ends lost 3 bases and 8 bases respectively, with 13 bases between them. Written as DNA, the CDR3 is TGTGCCAGTAGTATGAGGACAACGCCCGGCTACACCTTC. This encodes CASSMRTTPGYTF.

The chain couples TRBV30 to TRBJ1-6; 7 bases line up with TRBD1. CDR3 length: 15 residues. V shed 1 base, J shed 0 bases, and the junction held 0 bases outside the gene matches. Germline lookup yields CDR1 GTSNPN and CDR2 SVGIG (reference sequence). CDR3: CAWSAGGSYNSPLHF. The DNA of the CDR3 is TGTGCCTGGAGTGCAGGGGGCTCCTATAATTCACCCCTCCACTTT.

The rearrangement uses TRBV5-6 and TRBJ2-3; D remains unclear. Trimming took 4 bases from V and 3 from J, leaving 6 bases between them. The CDR3 consists of 12 residues. From germline, CDR1 is SGHDT and CDR2 YYEEEE. CDR3 loop: CASSPRTDTQYF. The DNA of the CDR3 is TGTGCCAGCAGCCCCAGAACAGATACGCAGTATTTT. The full variable domain, with the rest looked up from reference TRBV5-6 and TRBJ2-3, is DAGVTQSPTHLIKTRGQQVTLRCSPKSGHDTVSWYQQALGQGPQFIFQYYEEEERQRGNFPDRFSGHQFPNYSSELNVNALLLGDSALYLCASSPRTDTQYFGPGTRLTVL.

As concerns this clone: Other DNA sequences in the sample encode the same CDR3. The chain recombines TRBV6-5 with TRBJ1-5, with no clear D. The CDR3 loop spans 15 amino acids. CDR1 MNHEY and CDR2 SVGAGI come from the germline V gene. The ends were cut back, 0 bases at V and 1 base at J, with 7 bases in the middle. CDR3 sequence (DNA): TGTGCCAGCAGTTACTCCCGGGGAAGCAATCAGCCCCAGCATTTT. This translates into CASSYSRGSNQPQHF.

Only a few counts were recorded for this clone. The J gene is TRBJ1-5, the V gene TRBV19; 8 nucleotides agree with TRBD1. CDR1 and CDR2 from the germline V gene are LNHDA and SQIVND (reference sequence). The trim removed 4 bases at V and 0 bases at J, leaving 2 bases unmatched. This CDR3 spans 15 amino acids. The CDR3 DNA sequence: TGTGCCAGTAGTAGCGGACAGGGTAGCAATCAGCCCCAGCATTTT. Its protein is CASSSGQGSNQPQHF.

The chain joins TRBV7-3 to TRBJ1-3, with 9 bases matching TRBD1. With V trimmed by 4 bases and J by 1 base, 14 bases remained unmatched. The CDR3 runs 19 residues. Germline V gene data show CDR1 as SGHTA and CDR2 as FQGTGA. The CDR3 nucleotides are TGTGCCAGCAGCTCCACCTGGGACAGGGAAATAAGGTCTGGAAACACCATATATTTT. The encoded protein is CASSSTWDREIRSGNTIYF.

The CDR3 sequence: CASSLAMSSYEQYF. The CDR3, as DNA: TGTGCCAGCAGCCTAGCGATGAGTTCCTACGAGCAGTACTTC. V is TRBV6-6 and J is TRBJ2-7, with TRBD2 as a possible D gene (6 bases). Germline assignment: CDR1 MNHNY and CDR2 SVGAGI (reference sequence). V was cut by 6 bases and J by 1 base, with 13 bases left in between. This CDR3 contains 14 residues.

J is TRBJ1-2 and V is TRBV5-4; D might be TRBD1 (5 bases). This CDR3 has 15 amino acids. With 3 bases removed from V and 3 bases from J, the gap between germline ends came to 15 bases. Looked up from germline, CDR1 is SGHNT and CDR2 is YYREEE (reference sequence). Written as DNA, the CDR3 is TGTGCCAGCAGCTGGGACTATCGCGGGGACTATGGCTACACCTTC. Translating gives CASSWDYRGDYGYTF.

This chain connects TRBV6-5 to TRBJ1-6, with D possibly matching TRBD1 (5 bases). Germline V gene data show CDR1 as MNHEY and CDR2 as SVGAGI. This CDR3 region has 15 residues. Trimming pared 0 bases from V and 6 bases from J, leaving 9 bases between. CDR3 bases: TGTGCCAGCAGTTACTCCGGGGGTGGTAATTCACCCCTCCACTTT. Translating it yields CASSYSGGGNSPLHF.

The chain links TRBV18 to TRBJ1-5, with D maybe TRBD1 (5 bases). Trimming removed 6 bases from V and 2 bases from J, with 11 bases in between. CDR3 length equals 14 residues. Per germline, CDR1 KGHSH and CDR2 LQKENI. The CDR3 is CASSAGGGNQPQHF. CDR3 nucleotides: TGTGCCAGCTCCGCCGGGGGGGGCAATCAGCCCCAGCATTTT.

In the case of this clone: The junction departs from germline at one end; a sequencing error may be responsible. V gene TRBV6-1 combines with J gene TRBJ1-2, with TRBD1 as a possible D gene (6 bases). This CDR3 comprises 15 residues. Germline V gene lookup returns CDR1 MNHNS and CDR2 SASEGT. CDR3 sequence (DNA): TGTACCAGCAGTGAAGGTGATTGGGGGCCCTATGGCTACACCTTC. Residues: CTSSEGDWGPYGYTF.

The chain uses TRBV19 and TRBJ1-2, with 8 nucleotides matching TRBD1. CDR3 length equals 17 residues. The V gene end was trimmed by 5 bases and the J gene end by 8 bases; junction bases not matched to a gene: 19. Per the germline V gene, CDR1 is LNHDA and CDR2 is SQIVND (reference sequence). For the CDR3, the DNA is TGTGCCAGTAGTTCCACAGGGGGAGTAAGTGAGGGATCCGGCTACACCTTC. Protein product: CASSSTGGVSEGSGYTF.

The chain uses TRBV11-3 and TRBJ2-1; no definite D call. CDR3 length equals 13 residues. Deletions cut 5 bases from V and 15 bases from J, with 20 bases between. Per germline, CDR1 SGHNT and CDR2 YENEEA. The CDR3, as DNA: TGTGCCAGCAGCACCGATTTAGAGAGTAGCACGTTCTTC. Translating it yields CASSTDLESSTFF.

This chain connects TRBV13 to TRBJ2-3, with D perhaps matching TRBD1 (5 bases). The germline V and J ends were trimmed by 11 bases and 1 base, with 10 bases remaining between them. The V gene's germline CDR1 is PRHDT and CDR2 FYEKMQ (reference sequence). The CDR3 has 12 residues. The CDR3 loop is CAGQGGTDTQYF. The CDR3 coding sequence is TGTGCCGGACAAGGGGGCACAGATACGCAGTATTTT.

The V call is TRBV6-6, the J call TRBJ1-2, with 7 bases aligning to TRBD1. The V and J ends lost 5 bases and 8 bases, in that order; junction bases with no gene match: 11. This CDR3 region has 14 residues. The germline gives CDR1 MNHNY, CDR2 SVGAGI (reference sequence). The CDR3 coding sequence is TGTGCCAGCAGTGACCATACAGGGGTAAAGGGCTACACCTTC. It yields the protein CASSDHTGVKGYTF.

The CDR3 region is CASSGQRARGGEQFF. The CDR3 bases are TGTGCCAGCAGTGGCCAGCGAGCCCGCGGTGGGGAGCAGTTCTTC. The chain employs TRBV2 and TRBJ2-1; no clear D gene. CDR3 size: 15 residues. Trimming took off 4 bases at V and 10 bases at J, with 20 bases between the two ends. Germline-derived CDR1 and CDR2 are SNHLY and FYNNEI. Drawing the rest from reference TRBV2 and TRBJ2-1, the complete variable domain is EPEVTQTPSHQVTQMGQEVILRCVPISNHLYFYWYRQILGQKVEFLVSFYNNEISEKSEIFDDQFSVERPDGSNFTLKIRSTKLEDSAMYFCASSGQRARGGEQFFGPGTRLTVL.

The J gene is TRBJ2-1, the V gene TRBV15, with TRBD1 matching 7 bases. The trim removed 0 bases at V and 4 bases at J, leaving 12 bases unmatched. The CDR3 runs 18 residues. Germline lookup yields CDR1 LNHNV and CDR2 YYDKDF (reference sequence). The CDR3: CATSRDAPGQGVYNEQFF. Written as DNA, the CDR3 is TGTGCCACCAGCAGAGATGCCCCTGGGCAGGGGGTTTACAATGAGCAGTTCTTC.